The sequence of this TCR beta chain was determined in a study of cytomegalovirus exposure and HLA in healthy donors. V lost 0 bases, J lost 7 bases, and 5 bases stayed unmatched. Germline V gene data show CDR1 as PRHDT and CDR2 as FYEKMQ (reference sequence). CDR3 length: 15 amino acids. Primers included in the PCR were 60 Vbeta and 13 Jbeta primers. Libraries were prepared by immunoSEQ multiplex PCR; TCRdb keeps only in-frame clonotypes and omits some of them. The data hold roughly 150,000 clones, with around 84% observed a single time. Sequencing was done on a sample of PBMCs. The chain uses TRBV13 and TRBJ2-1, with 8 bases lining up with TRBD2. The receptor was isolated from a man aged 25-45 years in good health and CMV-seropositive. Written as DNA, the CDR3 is TGTGCCAGCAGCTTAGGAGGCGGGAGGAAGAATGAGCAGTTCTTC. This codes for CASSLGGGRKNEQFF.